The rows below give T cell receptor beta chains drawn from one sample of a study of T cell responses to AZD1222 COVID-19 vaccine. The table came from immunoSEQ multiplex PCR; TCRdb's copy has only in-frame clones and leaves some out. The sample shows around 63,000 clones, roughly 87% of them seen only once. The starting material was peripheral blood, obtained on day 0 of AZD1222 vaccination. The receptors originated from an adult in good health. The conserved cysteine and the conserved F or W are not part of the CDR3 here. The listing skips clone size in some rows; elsewhere it reads once, few, many or a size class.

J | V | size | CDR3
TRBJ1-6 | TRBV19 | . | ASSGSRRGAGNSPLH
TRBJ1-2 | TRBV5-4 | . | ASSREGASGYT
TRBJ1-2 | TRBV19 | . | ASKMVRAHGYT
TRBJ1-4 | TRBV5-1 | . | ASSLGGVANEKLF
TRBJ1-1 | TRBV15 | . | ATSRDPRGRIEAF
TRBJ2-7 | TRBV27 | . | ASSSLTSGGFYEQY
TRBJ1-3 | TRBV10-3 | once | AISEYDKGHTIY
TRBJ1-1 | TRBV7-6 | . | ASSLAGAPNTEAF
TRBJ2-3 | TRBV4-1 | once | ASVHLGTGSTDTQY
TRBJ2-6 | TRBV6-5 | . | ASTLTHSGANVLT
TRBJ1-5 | TRBV7-2 | . | ASSLWRQGDQPQH
TRBJ2-1 | TRBV18 | . | ASSPRASGGWEQF
TRBJ1-6 | TRBV5-4 | . | ASSSGQSSYNSPLH
TRBJ1-2 | TRBV4-1 | . | ASSQDRGRYYGYT
TRBJ1-1 | TRBV6-5 | . | ASRRTPMNTEAF
TRBJ2-6 | TRBV29-1 | . | SVGFSGANVLT
TRBJ1-1 | TRBV6-6 | . | ASRLLAEAF
TRBJ1-6 | TRBV30 | once | AWSVNPGQGRSPLH
TRBJ2-7 | TRBV6-6 | . | ASSRDRVLFEQY
TRBJ2-2 | TRBV9 | few | ASSAPGGLGELF
TRBJ1-4 | TRBV7-8 | . | ASSSRGATNEKLF
TRBJ1-1 | TRBV25-1 | . | ASSDPKRGRDTEAF
TRBJ2-2 | TRBV9 | . | ASSVATLAGDTGELF
TRBJ2-7 | TRBV9 | once | ASSGRQNNYEQY
TRBJ1-5 | TRBV19 | once | ASSIGAATHNQPQH
TRBJ2-7 | TRBV18 | . | ASSPSGTSGGGSYEQY
TRBJ2-1 | TRBV5-6 | . | ASSVARLANEQF
TRBJ2-3 | TRBV5-4 | . | ASSLVRGSTDTQY
TRBJ2-5 | TRBV6-2/TRBV6-3 | . | ASRPSGGRGETQY
TRBJ2-7 | TRBV9 | . | ASSGTSGGEQY
TRBJ2-7 | TRBV7-2 | . | ASSGGQGLNEQY
TRBJ2-7 | TRBV19 | . | ASSALNPTYEQY
TRBJ2-2 | TRBV7-8 | . | ASSFGTGGYLGELF
TRBJ2-1 | TRBV27 | . | ATRTLQSGGKYNEQF
TRBJ1-1 | TRBV27 | . | ASSFAAGGMNTEAF
TRBJ1-5 | TRBV7-2 | . | ASSFRGSTGQPQH
TRBJ2-7 | TRBV6-5 | . | ASIRGDKYEQY
TRBJ1-1 | TRBV28 | . | ASSSGLIVKGF
TRBJ2-2 | TRBV12-3/TRBV12-4 | . | ASSPGKAGELF
TRBJ1-5 | TRBV6-6 | . | ASSSTGANQPQH
TRBJ1-2 | TRBV12-5 | . | AAEGASNYGYT
TRBJ2-5 | TRBV6-5 | . | ASRGLSGFQETQY
TRBJ1-5 | TRBV18 | . | ASSPPGQRNQPQH
TRBJ1-5 | TRBV10-3 | . | AIQPSGGSEPQH
TRBJ1-2 | TRBV2 | . | ASSEYGGQNYGYT
TRBJ2-7 | TRBV7-2 | . | ASSLDLRTYEQY
TRBJ2-3 | TRBV25-1 | . | ASAGHPQWRTQY
TRBJ1-2 | TRBV21-1 | . | ASSKRDRNGYT
TRBJ2-5 | TRBV7-2 | . | ASSLAVGYRETQY
TRBJ2-3 | TRBV19 | . | ASSTGTDTQY
TRBJ1-6 | TRBV23-1 | . | ASSQEGQDNSPLH
TRBJ2-2 | TRBV5-4 | . | ASSLGGGGPGELF
TRBJ1-5 | TRBV3-1/TRBV3-2 | . | ASSQGTGGNQPQH
TRBJ1-3 | TRBV28 | few | ASSFPGARGNTIY
TRBJ1-3 | TRBV6-1 | once | ASSEDGTSGNTIY
TRBJ1-6 | TRBV5-4 | . | ASSLETVRNSPLH